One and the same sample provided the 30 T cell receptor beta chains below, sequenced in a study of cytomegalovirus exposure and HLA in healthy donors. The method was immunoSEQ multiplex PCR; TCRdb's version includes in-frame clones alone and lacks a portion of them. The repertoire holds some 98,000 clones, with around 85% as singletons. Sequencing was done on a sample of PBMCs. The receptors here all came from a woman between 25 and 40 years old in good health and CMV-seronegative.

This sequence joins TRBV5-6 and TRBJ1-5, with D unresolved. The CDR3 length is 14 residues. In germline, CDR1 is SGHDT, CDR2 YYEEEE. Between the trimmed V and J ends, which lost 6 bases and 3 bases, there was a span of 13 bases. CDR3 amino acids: CASNGRGVNQPQHF. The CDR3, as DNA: TGTGCCAGCAACGGCCGGGGAGTCAATCAGCCCCAGCATTTT.

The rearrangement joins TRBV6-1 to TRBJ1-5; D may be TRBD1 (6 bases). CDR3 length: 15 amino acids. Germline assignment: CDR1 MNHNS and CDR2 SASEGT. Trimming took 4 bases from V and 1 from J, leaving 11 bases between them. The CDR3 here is CASSAGTSSNQPQHF. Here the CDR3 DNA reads TGTGCCAGCAGTGCCGGGACATCCAGCAATCAGCCCCAGCATTTT.

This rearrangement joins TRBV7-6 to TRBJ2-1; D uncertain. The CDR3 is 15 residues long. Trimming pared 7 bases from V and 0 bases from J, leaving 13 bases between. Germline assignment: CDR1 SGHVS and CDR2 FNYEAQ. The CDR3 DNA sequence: TGTGCCAGCACCGCGGCGGCTAGCTCCTACAATGAGCAGTTCTTC. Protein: CASTAAASSYNEQFF.

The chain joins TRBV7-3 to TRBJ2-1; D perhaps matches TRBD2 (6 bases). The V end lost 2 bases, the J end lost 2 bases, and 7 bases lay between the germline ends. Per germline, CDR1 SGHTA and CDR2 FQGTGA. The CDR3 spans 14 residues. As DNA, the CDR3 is TGTGCCAGCAGCTTAGCGGGGACCTACAATGAGCAGTTCTTC. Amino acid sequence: CASSLAGTYNEQFF.

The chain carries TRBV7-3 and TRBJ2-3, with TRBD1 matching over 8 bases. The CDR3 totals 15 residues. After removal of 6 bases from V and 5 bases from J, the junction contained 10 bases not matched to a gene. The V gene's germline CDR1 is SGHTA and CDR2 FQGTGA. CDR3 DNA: TGTGCCAGCAGTATTACAGGGGGAGGTGGAGATACGCAGTATTTT. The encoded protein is CASSITGGGGDTQYF.

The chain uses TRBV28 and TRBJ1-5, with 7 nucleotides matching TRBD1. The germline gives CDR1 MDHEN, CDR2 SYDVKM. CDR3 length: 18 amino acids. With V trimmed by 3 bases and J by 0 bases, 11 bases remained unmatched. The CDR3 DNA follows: TGTGCCAGCAGTTTCGACAGGGACTTTACATATAGCAATCAGCCCCAGCATTTT. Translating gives CASSFDRDFTYSNQPQHF.

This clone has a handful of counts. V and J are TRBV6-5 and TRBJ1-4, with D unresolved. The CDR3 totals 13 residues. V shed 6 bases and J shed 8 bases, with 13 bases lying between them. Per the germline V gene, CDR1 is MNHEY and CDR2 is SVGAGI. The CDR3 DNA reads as TGTGCCAGCAGCATACGACGGGGAGAAAAACTGTTTTTT. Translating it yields CASSIRRGEKLFF.

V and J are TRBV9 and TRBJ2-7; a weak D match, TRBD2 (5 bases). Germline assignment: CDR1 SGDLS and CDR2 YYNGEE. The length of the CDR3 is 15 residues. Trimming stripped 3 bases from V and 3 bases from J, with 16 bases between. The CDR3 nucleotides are TGTGCCAGCAGCGGAGGGTCTCCTACTGGCTACGAGCAGTACTTC. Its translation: CASSGGSPTGYEQYF. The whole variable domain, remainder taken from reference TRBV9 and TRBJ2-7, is DSGVTQTPKHLITATGQRVTLRCSPRSGDLSVYWYQQSLDQGLQFLIQYYNGEERAKGNILERFSAQQFPDLHSELNLSSLELGDSALYFCASSGGSPTGYEQYFGPGTRLTVT.

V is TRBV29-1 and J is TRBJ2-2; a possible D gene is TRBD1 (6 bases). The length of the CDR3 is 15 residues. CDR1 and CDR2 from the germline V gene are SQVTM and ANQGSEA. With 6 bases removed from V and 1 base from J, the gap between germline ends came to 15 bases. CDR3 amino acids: CSVQGWQGNTGELFF. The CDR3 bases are TGCAGCGTCCAGGGGTGGCAGGGGAACACCGGGGAGCTGTTTTTT.

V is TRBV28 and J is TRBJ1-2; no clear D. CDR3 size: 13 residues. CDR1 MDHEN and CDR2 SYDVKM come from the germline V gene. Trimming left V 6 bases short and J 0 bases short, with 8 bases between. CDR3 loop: CASSSKPNYGYTF. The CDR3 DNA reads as TGTGCCAGCAGCTCAAAGCCTAACTATGGCTACACCTTC.

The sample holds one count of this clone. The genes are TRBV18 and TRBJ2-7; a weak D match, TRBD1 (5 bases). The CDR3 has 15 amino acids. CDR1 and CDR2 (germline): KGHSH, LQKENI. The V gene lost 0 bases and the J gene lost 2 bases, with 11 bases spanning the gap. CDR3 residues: CASSPPLRVPYEQYF. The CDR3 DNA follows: TGTGCCAGCTCACCACCGCTCAGGGTCCCCTACGAGCAGTACTTC.

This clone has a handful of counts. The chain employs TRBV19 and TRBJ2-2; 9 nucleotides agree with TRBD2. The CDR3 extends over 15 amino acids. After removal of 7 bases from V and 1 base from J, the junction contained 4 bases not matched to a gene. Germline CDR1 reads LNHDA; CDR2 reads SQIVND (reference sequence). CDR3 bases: TGTGCCAGTATGCGGGGGGGACAGAACACCGGGGAGCTGTTTTTT. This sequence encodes CASMRGGQNTGELFF.

DNA of the CDR3: TGCGCCAGCAGCCTAGACTCGAGCTCCTACAATGAGCAGTTCTTC. Translating gives CASSLDSSSYNEQFF. The J gene is TRBJ2-1, the V gene TRBV5-1; the D is unclear. Germline CDR1 reads SGHRS; CDR2 reads YFSETQ. The CDR3 loop spans 15 amino acids. Trimming took off 4 bases at V and 0 bases at J, with 11 bases between the two ends.

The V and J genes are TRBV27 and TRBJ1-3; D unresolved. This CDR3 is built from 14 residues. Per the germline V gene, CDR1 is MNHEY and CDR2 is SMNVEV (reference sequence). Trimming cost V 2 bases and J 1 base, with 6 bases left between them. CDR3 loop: CASSLLGSGNTIYF. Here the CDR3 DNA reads TGTGCCAGCAGTTTACTCGGGTCTGGAAACACCATATATTTT.

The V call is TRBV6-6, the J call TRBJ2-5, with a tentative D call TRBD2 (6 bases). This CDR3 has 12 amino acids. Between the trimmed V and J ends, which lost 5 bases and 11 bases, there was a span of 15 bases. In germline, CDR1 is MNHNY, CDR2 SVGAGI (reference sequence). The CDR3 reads CASSGHGGRQYF. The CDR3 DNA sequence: TGTGCCAGCAGTGGCCATGGAGGGCGTCAGTACTTC.

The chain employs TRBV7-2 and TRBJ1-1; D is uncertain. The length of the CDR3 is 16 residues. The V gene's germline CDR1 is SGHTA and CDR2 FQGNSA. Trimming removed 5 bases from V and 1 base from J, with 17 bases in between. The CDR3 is CASSATLEFGNTEAFF. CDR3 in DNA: TGTGCCAGCAGCGCCACACTAGAGTTCGGGAACACTGAAGCTTTCTTT.

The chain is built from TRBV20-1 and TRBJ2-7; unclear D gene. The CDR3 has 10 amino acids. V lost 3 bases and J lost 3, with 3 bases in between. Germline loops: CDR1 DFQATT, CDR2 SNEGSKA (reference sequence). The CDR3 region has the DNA TGCAGTGCTAGTCACTACGAGCAGTACTTC. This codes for CSASHYEQYF.

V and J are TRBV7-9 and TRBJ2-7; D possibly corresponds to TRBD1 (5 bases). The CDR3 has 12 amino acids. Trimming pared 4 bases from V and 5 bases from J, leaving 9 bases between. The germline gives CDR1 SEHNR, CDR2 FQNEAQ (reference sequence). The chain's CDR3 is CASSSDIHEQYF. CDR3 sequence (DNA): TGTGCCAGCAGCTCGGACATCCACGAGCAGTACTTC.

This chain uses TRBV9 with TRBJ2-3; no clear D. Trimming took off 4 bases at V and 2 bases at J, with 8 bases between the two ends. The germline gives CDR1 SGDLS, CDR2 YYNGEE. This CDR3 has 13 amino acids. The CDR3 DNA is TGTGCCAGCAGCTCGGTTAACACAGATACGCAGTATTTT. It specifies CASSSVNTDTQYF.

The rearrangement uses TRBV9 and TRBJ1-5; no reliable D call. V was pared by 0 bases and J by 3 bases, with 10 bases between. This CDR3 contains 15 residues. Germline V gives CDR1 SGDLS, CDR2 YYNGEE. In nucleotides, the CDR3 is TGTGCCAGCAGCGTAGGCGCGGACTACAATCAGCCCCAGCATTTT. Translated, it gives CASSVGADYNQPQHF.

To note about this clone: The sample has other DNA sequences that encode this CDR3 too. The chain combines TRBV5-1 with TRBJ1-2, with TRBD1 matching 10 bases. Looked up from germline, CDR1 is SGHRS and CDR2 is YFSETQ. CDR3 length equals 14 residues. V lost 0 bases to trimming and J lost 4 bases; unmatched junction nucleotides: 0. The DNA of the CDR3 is TGCGCCAGCAGCTTGGGGACAGGGGGCTATGGCTACACCTTC. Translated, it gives CASSLGTGGYGYTF. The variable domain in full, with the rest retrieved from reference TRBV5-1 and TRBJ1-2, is KAGVTQTPRYLIKTRGQQVTLSCSPISGHRSVSWYQQTPGQGLQFLFEYFSETQRNKGNFPGRFSGRQFSNSRSEMNVSTLELGDSALYLCASSLGTGGYGYTFGSGTRLTVV.

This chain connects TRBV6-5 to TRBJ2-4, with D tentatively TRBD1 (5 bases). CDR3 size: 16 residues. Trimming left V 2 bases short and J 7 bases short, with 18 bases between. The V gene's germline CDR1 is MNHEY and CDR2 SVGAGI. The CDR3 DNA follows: TGTGCCAGCAGTTACAGGGGTATTGGGTTAGCTAACATTCAGTACTTC. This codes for CASSYRGIGLANIQYF.

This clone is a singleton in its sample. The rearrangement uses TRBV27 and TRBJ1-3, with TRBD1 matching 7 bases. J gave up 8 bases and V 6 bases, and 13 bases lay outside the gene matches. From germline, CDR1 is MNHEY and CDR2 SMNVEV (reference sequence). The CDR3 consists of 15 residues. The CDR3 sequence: CASRPRVRGLDTIYF. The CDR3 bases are TGTGCCAGCAGACCCCGGGTCAGGGGGTTAGACACCATATATTTT.

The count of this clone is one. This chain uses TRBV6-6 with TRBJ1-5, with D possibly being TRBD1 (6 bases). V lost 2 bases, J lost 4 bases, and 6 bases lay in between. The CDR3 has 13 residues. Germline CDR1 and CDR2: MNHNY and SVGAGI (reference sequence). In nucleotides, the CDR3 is TGTGCCAGCAGTTACCAGGGGAATCAGCCCCAGCATTTT. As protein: CASSYQGNQPQHF.

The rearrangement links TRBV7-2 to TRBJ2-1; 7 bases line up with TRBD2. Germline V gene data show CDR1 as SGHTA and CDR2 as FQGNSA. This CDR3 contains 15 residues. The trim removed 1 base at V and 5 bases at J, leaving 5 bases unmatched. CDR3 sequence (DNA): TGTGCCAGCAGCTTAGACGGGAGGCCCAACAATGAGCAGTTCTTC. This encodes CASSLDGRPNNEQFF.

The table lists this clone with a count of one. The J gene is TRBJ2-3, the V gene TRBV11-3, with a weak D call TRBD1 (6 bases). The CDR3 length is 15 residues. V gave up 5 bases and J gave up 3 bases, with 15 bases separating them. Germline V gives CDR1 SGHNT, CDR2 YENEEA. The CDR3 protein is CASSPGAGQTDTQYF. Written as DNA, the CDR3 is TGTGCCAGCAGCCCAGGGGCAGGGCAAACAGATACGCAGTATTTT. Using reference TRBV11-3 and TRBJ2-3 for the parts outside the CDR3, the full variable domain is EAGVVQSPRYKIIEKKQPVAFWCNPISGHNTLYWYLQNLGQGPELLIRYENEEAVDDSQLPKDRFSAERLKGVDSTLKIQPAELGDSAVYLCASSPGAGQTDTQYFGPGTRLTVL.

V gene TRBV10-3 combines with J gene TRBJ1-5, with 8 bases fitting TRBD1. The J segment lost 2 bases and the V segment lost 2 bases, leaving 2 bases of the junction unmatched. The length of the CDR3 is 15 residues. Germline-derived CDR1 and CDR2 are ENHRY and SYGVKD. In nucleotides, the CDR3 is TGTGCCATCAGTGAGGGACAGGGTGGCAATCAGCCCCAGCATTTT. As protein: CAISEGQGGNQPQHF.

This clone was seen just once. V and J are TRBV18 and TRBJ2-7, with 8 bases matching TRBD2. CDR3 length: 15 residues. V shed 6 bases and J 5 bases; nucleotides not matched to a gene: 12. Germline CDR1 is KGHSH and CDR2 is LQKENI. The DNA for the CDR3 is TGTGCCAGCTCCCCATCCTACGGGGGGGAAAACGAGCAGTACTTC. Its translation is CASSPSYGGENEQYF.

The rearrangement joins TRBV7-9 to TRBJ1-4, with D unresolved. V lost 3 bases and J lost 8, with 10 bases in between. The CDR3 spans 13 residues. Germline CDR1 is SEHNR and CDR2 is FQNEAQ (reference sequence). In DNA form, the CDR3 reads TGTGCCAGCAGCTTTGGACCGGGAGAAAAACTGTTTTTT. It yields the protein CASSFGPGEKLFF.

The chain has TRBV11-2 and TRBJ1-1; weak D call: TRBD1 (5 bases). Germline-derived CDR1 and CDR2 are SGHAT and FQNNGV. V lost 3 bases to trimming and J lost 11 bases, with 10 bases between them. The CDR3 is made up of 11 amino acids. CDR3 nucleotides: TGTGCCAGCAGCTTCGGGGCGGGGGCTTTCTTT. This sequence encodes CASSFGAGAFF. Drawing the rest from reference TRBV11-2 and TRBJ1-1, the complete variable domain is EAGVAQSPRYKIIEKRQSVAFWCNPISGHATLYWYQQILGQGPKLLIQFQNNGVVDDSQLPKDRFSAERLKGVDSTLKIQPAKLEDSAVYLCASSFGAGAFFGQGTRLTVV.